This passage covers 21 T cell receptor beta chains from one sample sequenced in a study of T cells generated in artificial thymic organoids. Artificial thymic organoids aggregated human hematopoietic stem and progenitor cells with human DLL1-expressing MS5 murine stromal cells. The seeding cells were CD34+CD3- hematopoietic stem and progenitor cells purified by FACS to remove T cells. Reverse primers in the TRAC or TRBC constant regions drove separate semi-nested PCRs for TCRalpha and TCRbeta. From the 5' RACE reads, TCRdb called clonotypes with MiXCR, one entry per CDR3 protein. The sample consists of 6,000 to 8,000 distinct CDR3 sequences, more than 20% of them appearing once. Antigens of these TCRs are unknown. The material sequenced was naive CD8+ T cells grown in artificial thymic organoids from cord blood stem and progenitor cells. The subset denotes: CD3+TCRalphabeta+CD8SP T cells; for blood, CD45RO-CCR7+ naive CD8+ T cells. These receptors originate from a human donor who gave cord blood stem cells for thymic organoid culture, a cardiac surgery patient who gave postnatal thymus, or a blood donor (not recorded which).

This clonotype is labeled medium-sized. The CDR3 is CASSPRGSGGPYQETQYF. The CDR3 DNA reads as TGTGCCAGCAGCCCCCGGGGTAGCGGGGGGCCGTACCAAGAGACCCAGTACTTC. The gene calls are TRBV5-4 and TRBJ2-5, with 10 nucleotides matching TRBD2. The germline V gene encodes CDR1 SGHNT and CDR2 YYREEE (reference sequence). J lost 0 bases, V lost 4 bases, and 12 bases had no gene match. The CDR3 loop spans 18 amino acids.

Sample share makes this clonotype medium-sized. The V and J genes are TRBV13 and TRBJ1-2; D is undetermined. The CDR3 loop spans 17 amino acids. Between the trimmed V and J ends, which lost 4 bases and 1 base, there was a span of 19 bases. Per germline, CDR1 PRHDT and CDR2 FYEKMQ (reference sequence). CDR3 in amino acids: CASSSTVPRCHNYGYTF. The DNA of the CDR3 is TGTGCCAGCAGCTCCACAGTCCCCCGATGCCATAACTATGGCTACACCTTC.

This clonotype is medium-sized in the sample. The DNA for the CDR3 is TGCGCCAGCAGCCACCCATCGGGGCGGACCCAGTACTTC. Encoded protein: CASSHPSGRTQYF. The rearrangement joins TRBV4-1 to TRBJ2-5; D may correspond to TRBD1 or TRBD2 (5 bases each). This CDR3 has 13 amino acids. V was trimmed by 3 bases and J by 7 bases, leaving 12 bases between them. Germline assignment: CDR1 MGHRA and CDR2 YSYEKL.

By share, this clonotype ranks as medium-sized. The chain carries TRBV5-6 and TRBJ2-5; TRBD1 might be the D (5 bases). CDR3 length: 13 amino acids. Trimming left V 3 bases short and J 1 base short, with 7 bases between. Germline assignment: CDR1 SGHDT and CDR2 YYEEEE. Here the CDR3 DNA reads TGTGCCAGCAGCTCGACAGTCCAAGAGACCCAGTACTTC. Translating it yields CASSSTVQETQYF.

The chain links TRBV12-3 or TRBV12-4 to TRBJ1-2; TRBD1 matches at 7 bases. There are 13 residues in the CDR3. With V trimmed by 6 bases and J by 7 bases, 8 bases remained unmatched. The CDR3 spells CASRPPDRAGYTF. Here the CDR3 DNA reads TGTGCCAGCAGGCCACCTGACAGGGCTGGCTACACCTTC.

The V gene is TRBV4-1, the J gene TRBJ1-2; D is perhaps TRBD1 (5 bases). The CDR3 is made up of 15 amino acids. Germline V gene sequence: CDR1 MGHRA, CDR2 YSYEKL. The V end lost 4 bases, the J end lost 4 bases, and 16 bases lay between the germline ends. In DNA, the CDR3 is TGCGCCAGCAGCCGGACCTCTGGGGCGGGCTATGGCTACACCTTC. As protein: CASSRTSGAGYGYTF.

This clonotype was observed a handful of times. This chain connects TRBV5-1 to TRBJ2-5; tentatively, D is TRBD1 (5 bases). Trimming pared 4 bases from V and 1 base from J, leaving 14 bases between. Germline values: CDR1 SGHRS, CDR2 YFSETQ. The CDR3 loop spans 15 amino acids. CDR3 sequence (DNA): TGCGCCAGCAGCGGGAAGGACACCCTCCAAGAGACCCAGTACTTC. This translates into CASSGKDTLQETQYF.

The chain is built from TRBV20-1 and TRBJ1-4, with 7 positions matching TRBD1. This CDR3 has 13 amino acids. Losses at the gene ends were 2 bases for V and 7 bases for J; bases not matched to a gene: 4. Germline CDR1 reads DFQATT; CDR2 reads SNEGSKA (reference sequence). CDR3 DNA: TGCAGTGCTAGAAAGACAGGGAGTGAAAAACTGTTTTTT. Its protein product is CSARKTGSEKLFF.

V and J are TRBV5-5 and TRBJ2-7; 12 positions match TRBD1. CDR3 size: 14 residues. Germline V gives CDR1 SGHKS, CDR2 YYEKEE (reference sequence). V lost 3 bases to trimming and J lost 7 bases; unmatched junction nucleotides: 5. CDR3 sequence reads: CASSWGQGAREQYF. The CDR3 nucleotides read TGTGCCAGCAGCTGGGGACAGGGGGCAAGGGAGCAGTACTTC.

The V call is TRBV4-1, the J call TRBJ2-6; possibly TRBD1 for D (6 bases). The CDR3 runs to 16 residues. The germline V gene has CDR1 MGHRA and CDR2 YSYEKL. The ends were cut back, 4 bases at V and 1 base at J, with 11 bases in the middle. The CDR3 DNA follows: TGCGCCAGCAGCCCCCGACAGGTTTCTGGGGCCAACGTCCTGACTTTC. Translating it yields CASSPRQVSGANVLTF.

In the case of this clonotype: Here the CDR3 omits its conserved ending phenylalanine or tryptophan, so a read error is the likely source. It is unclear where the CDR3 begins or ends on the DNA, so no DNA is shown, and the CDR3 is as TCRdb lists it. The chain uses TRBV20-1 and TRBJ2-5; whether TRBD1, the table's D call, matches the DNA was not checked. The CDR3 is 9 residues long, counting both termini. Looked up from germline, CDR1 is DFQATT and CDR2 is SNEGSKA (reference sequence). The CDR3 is CSAPGQGYS.

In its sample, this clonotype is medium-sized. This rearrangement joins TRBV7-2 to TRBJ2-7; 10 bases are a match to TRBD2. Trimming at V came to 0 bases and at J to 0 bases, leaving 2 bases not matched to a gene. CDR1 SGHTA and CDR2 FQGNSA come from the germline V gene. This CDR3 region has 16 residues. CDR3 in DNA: TGTGCCAGCAGCTTAGCTAGCGGGGGGTCCTCCTACGAGCAGTACTTC. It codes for CASSLASGGSSYEQYF. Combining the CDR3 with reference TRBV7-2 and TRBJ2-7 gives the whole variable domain GAGVSQSPSNKVTEKGKDVELRCDPISGHTALYWYRQSLGQGLEFLIYFQGNSAPDKSGLPSDRFSAERTGGSVSTLTIQRTQQEDSAVYLCASSLASGGSSYEQYFGPGTRLTVT.

CDR3 protein: CASSQEIRGQRTGELFF. The DNA of the CDR3 is TGCGCCAGCAGCCAAGAAATACGGGGGCAAAGAACCGGGGAGCTGTTTTTT. J is TRBJ2-2 and V is TRBV4-1; either TRBD1 or TRBD2 may supply D (6 bases each). V lost 0 bases to trimming and J lost 5 bases, with 16 bases between them. CDR1 is MGHRA and CDR2 is YSYEKL in the germline V gene. The CDR3 is made up of 17 amino acids.

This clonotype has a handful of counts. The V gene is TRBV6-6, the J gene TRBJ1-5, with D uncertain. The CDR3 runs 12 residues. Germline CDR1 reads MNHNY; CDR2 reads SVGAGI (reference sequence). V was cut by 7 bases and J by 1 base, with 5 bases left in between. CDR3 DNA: TGTGCCAGCACCCAAAGCAATCAGCCCCAGCATTTT. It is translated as CASTQSNQPQHF.

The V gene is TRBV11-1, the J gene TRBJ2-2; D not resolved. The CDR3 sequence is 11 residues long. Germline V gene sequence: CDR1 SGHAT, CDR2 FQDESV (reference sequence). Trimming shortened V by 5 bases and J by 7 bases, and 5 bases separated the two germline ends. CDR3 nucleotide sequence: TGTGCCAGCAGCCCCCTCGGGGAGCTGTTTTTT. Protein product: CASSPLGELFF.

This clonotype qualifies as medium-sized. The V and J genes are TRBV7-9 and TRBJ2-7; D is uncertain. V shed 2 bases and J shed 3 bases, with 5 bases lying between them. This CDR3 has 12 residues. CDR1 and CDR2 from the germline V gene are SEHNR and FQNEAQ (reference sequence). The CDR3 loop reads CASSLTLYEQYF. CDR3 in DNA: TGTGCCAGCAGCTTAACGCTCTACGAGCAGTACTTC.

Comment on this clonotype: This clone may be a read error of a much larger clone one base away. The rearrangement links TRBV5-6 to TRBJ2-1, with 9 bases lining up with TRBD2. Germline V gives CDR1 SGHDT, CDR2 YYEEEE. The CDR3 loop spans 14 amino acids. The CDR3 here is CASSLLAGYNGQFF. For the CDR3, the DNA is TGTGCCAGCAGCTTACTAGCGGGTTACAATGGGCAGTTCTTC.

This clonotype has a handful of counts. In nucleotides, the CDR3 is TGCGCCAGCAGCTTGGTTCGGGGGACTGAAGCTTTCTTT. As protein: CASSLVRGTEAFF. The V call is TRBV5-1, the J call TRBJ1-1, with D possibly matching TRBD1 (5 bases). Germline V lookup: CDR1 SGHRS, CDR2 YFSETQ. CDR3 length: 13 residues. Trimming removed 0 bases at V and 5 bases at J, with 8 bases between.

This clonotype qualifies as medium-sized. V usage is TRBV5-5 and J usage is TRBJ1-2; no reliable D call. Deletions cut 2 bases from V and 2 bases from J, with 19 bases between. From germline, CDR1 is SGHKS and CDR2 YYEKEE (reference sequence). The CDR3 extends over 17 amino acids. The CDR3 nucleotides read TGTGCCAGCAGCTTCATAGGACTCATAACCGGGAACTATGGCTACACCTTC. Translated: CASSFIGLITGNYGYTF.

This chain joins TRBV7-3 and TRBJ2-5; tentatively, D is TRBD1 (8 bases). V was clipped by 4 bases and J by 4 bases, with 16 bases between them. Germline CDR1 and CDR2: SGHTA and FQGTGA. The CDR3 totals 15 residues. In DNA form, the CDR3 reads TGTGCCAGCAGCTCCAGGACAGGGAGGGGAGAGACCCAGTACTTC. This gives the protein CASSSRTGRGETQYF.

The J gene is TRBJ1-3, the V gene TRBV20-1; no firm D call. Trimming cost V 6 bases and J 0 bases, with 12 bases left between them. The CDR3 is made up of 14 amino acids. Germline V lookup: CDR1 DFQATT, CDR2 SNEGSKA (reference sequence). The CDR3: CSAVPGRSGNTIYF. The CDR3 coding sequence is TGCAGTGCGGTTCCGGGTCGCTCTGGAAACACCATATATTTT.